This T cell receptor beta chain was profiled in a study of tumor and adjacent non-tumor tissue in lung cancer. Study background: The cohort had about 12 adenocarcinoma, 2 squamous cell and 1 small cell patients. Broader study findings: Compared with tumor, normal lung showed significantly lower TCR diversity. Higher tumor TCR diversity was associated with shorter survival. Top 100 clones took a larger repertoire share in normal lung.

This sample's RNA came from whole unsorted tissue. Distant lung tissue was collected more than 3 cm away from the tumor edge. The V end was cut by 4 bases, the J end by 8 bases, with 16 bases between. CDR1 and CDR2 from the germline V gene are WSHSY and SAAADI. CDR3 length: 14 residues. As to this clonotype: The target antigen is unknown.

Three rounds of nested PCR, following a modified ARM-PCR protocol, produced the TCRbeta library. MiXCR, run by TCRdb on the multiplex PCR reads, gives a single entry per CDR3 protein. The sample shows about 50,000 distinct CDR3 sequences, 74% of them seen only once. The material sequenced was distant non-tumor lung tissue. The genes are TRBV10-2 and TRBJ2-3, with D perhaps matching TRBD2 (6 bases). This TCR derives from a woman aged 60-75 years with non-small cell lung cancer. CDR3: CASSVVGRRGTQYF. CDR3 coding DNA: TGCGCCAGCAGTGTGGTGGGGAGGAGAGGTACGCAGTATTTT.